One and the same sample provided the 18 T cell receptor beta chains below, sequenced in a study of CD8 T cells in Susac syndrome. The RNA, about 0.45 to 1 ug, was put through reverse transcription using random hexamers. One entry per CDR3 protein, called by TCRdb with MiXCR from the immunoSEQ multiplex PCR reads. The sample carries about 150,000 distinct CDR3 sequences, around 95% recorded once. What was sequenced was CD8+ T cells from PBMCs. Receptors were obtained from a human donor with multiple sclerosis.

V and J are TRBV7-8 and TRBJ1-4, with TRBD1 as a possible D gene (6 bases). The V gene lost 5 bases and the J gene lost 6 bases, with 16 bases spanning the gap. The CDR3 has 15 amino acids. The germline V gene has CDR1 SGHVS and CDR2 FQNEAQ. CDR3 loop: CASSTRQATYEKLFF. The DNA of the CDR3 is TGTGCCAGCAGCACCCGACAGGCTACTTATGAAAAACTGTTTTTT.

The CDR3 sequence is CASSLSQYETQYF. In DNA form, the CDR3 reads TGTGCCAGCAGCCTAAGCCAGTATGAGACCCAGTACTTC. The chain carries TRBV3-1 and TRBJ2-5; unclear D gene. The CDR3 contains 13 residues. Per germline, CDR1 LGHDT and CDR2 YNNKEL (reference sequence). Trimming cost V 4 bases and J 5 bases, with 11 bases left between them.

The chain combines TRBV12-5 with TRBJ2-1; D is ambiguous. V gave up 7 bases and J gave up 6 bases, with 10 bases separating them. The CDR3 has 12 amino acids. Germline V gene lookup returns CDR1 LGHNT and CDR2 FRNRAP. CDR3 amino acids: CASATPINEQFF. The CDR3 nucleotides read TGTGCTAGTGCCACACCCATCAATGAGCAGTTCTTC. The entire variable domain, with the rest obtained from reference TRBV12-5 and TRBJ2-1, is as follows: DARVTQTPRHKVTEMGQEVTMRCQPILGHNTVFWYRQTMMQGLELLAYFRNRAPLDDSGMPKDRFSAEMPDATLATLKIQPSEPRDSAVYFCASATPINEQFFGPGTRLTVL.

This sequence joins TRBV5-4 and TRBJ2-6; 7 bases map to TRBD2. This CDR3 has 15 residues. In germline, CDR1 is SGHNT, CDR2 YYREEE (reference sequence). V was pared by 6 bases and J by 0 bases, with 3 bases of the junction left unmatched. CDR3 residues: CASTSGDSGANVLTF. CDR3 in DNA: TGTGCCAGCACCAGCGGGGACTCTGGGGCCAACGTCCTGACTTTC.

The rearrangement joins TRBV27 to TRBJ1-2, with 7 bases lining up with TRBD1. The germline V gene has CDR1 MNHEY and CDR2 SMNVEV (reference sequence). This CDR3 comprises 15 residues. V trimming: 5 bases; J trimming: 4 bases; junction bases outside the gene matches: 10. This chain's CDR3 is CASSPSRGSFYGYTF. The CDR3 DNA sequence: TGTGCCAGCAGTCCCTCCAGGGGGAGCTTCTATGGCTACACCTTC.

V is TRBV30 and J is TRBJ1-5; D is perhaps TRBD1 (6 bases). This CDR3 has 14 amino acids. The V and J ends lost 0 bases and 0 bases respectively, with 6 bases between them. Germline CDR1 and CDR2: GTSNPN and SVGIG (reference sequence). The CDR3 nucleotides are TGTGCCTGGAGTGTGGACAGTAGCAATCAGCCCCAGCATTTT. This sequence encodes CAWSVDSSNQPQHF. The entire variable domain, with the rest obtained from reference TRBV30 and TRBJ1-5, is as follows: SQTIHQWPATLVQPVGSPLSLECTVEGTSNPNLYWYRQAAGRGLQLLFYSVGIGQISSEVPQNLSASRPQDRQFILSSKKLLLSDSGFYLCAWSVDSSNQPQHFGDGTRLSIL.

V gene TRBV9 combines with J gene TRBJ2-2; no definite D call. CDR1 SGDLS and CDR2 YYNGEE come from the germline V gene. The V and J ends lost 0 bases and 5 bases respectively, with 2 bases between them. The CDR3 spans 12 residues. CDR3 coding DNA: TGTGCCAGCAGCGTAGCTACCGGGGAGCTGTTTTTT. Protein: CASSVATGELFF.

The V call is TRBV5-1, the J call TRBJ1-5; 8 nucleotides match TRBD1. CDR1 and CDR2 from the germline V gene are SGHRS and YFSETQ. Trimming removed 7 bases from V and 0 bases from J; junction bases left unmatched: 9. This CDR3 has 16 amino acids. The CDR3 DNA reads as TGCGCCAGCGGAGGACAGGGCCACTATAGCAATCAGCCCCAGCATTTT. As protein: CASGGQGHYSNQPQHF.

The CDR3 DNA sequence: TGTGCCAGCAGTTTACGACAGGGTAAGGCCTACGAGCAGTACGTC. Protein product: CASSLRQGKAYEQYV. The chain employs TRBV27 and TRBJ2-7; 7 bases line up with TRBD1. Trimming removed 2 bases from V and 2 bases from J; junction bases left unmatched: 6. CDR3 size: 15 residues. Germline loops: CDR1 MNHEY, CDR2 SMNVEV (reference sequence).

This clonotype appeared a single time. V and J are TRBV29-1 and TRBJ2-1; D gene unclear. Trimming took 5 bases from V and 1 from J, leaving 9 bases between them. The germline V gene has CDR1 SQVTM and CDR2 ANQGSEA. The CDR3 runs to 13 residues. Here the CDR3 reads CSVRRLSYNEQFF. The CDR3 region has the DNA TGCAGCGTTCGCCGCTTATCCTACAATGAGCAGTTCTTC.

The chain links TRBV12-3 or TRBV12-4 to TRBJ2-7, with TRBD2 matching over 13 bases. Losses at the gene ends were 5 bases for V and 0 bases for J; bases not matched to a gene: 7. The CDR3 length is 17 residues. CDR3 sequence (DNA): TGTGCCAGCAGTACGAGGACTAGCGGGGGCCTCTCCTACGAGCAGTACTTC. This codes for CASSTRTSGGLSYEQYF.

This rearrangement joins TRBV5-1 to TRBJ2-5; the D gene is possibly TRBD1 (5 bases). Trimming pared 0 bases from V and 9 bases from J, leaving 15 bases between. The CDR3 has 14 residues. Looked up from germline, CDR1 is SGHRS and CDR2 is YFSETQ. The CDR3 protein is CASSLEGRPRSQYF. The CDR3 DNA reads TGCGCCAGCAGCTTGGAGGGGCGGCCCCGGTCCCAGTACTTC.

V is TRBV5-1 and J is TRBJ1-1, with D unclear. The CDR3 runs 12 residues. V lost 5 bases and J lost 1, with 6 bases in between. The germline gives CDR1 SGHRS, CDR2 YFSETQ. CDR3 residues: CASRGKNTEAFF. The CDR3 DNA reads as TGCGCCAGCAGGGGAAAGAACACTGAAGCTTTCTTT.

This chain connects TRBV15 to TRBJ2-3, with unresolved D. Trimming shortened V by 0 bases and J by 5 bases, and 12 bases separated the two germline ends. Germline CDR1 and CDR2: LNHNV and YYDKDF (reference sequence). This CDR3 contains 15 residues. The CDR3 nucleotides are TGTGCCACCAGCAGAGAGAGTCGGAGATTAGATACGCAGTATTTT. Translated, it gives CATSRESRRLDTQYF.

The chain combines TRBV9 with TRBJ2-1; TRBD1 matches at 8 bases. There are 15 residues in the CDR3. Germline CDR1 and CDR2: SGDLS and YYNGEE. J lost 4 bases, V lost 3 bases, and 6 bases had no gene match. The CDR3 loop reads CASSAGGAGYNEQFF. As DNA, the CDR3 is TGTGCCAGCAGCGCAGGGGGCGCGGGGTACAATGAGCAGTTCTTC.

The rearrangement uses TRBV27 and TRBJ2-1; perhaps TRBD1 as D (5 bases). This CDR3 is built from 14 residues. Germline CDR1 is MNHEY and CDR2 is SMNVEV (reference sequence). Trimming took 4 bases from V and 3 from J, leaving 10 bases between them. The CDR3 DNA reads as TGTGCCAGCAGTTACGCTGACAGCTACAATGAGCAGTTCTTC. This sequence encodes CASSYADSYNEQFF.

This rearrangement joins TRBV29-1 to TRBJ2-2; TRBD1 matches at 7 bases. The CDR3 is 14 amino acids. Germline V gives CDR1 SQVTM, CDR2 ANQGSEA. The V and J ends lost 6 bases and 1 base, in that order; junction bases with no gene match: 5. The chain's CDR3 is CSVEQGLNTGELFF. The CDR3 bases are TGCAGCGTGGAACAGGGGTTGAACACCGGGGAGCTGTTTTTT.

The chain employs TRBV12-3 or TRBV12-4 and TRBJ2-1, with 14 bases aligning to TRBD2. Trimming at V came to 6 bases and at J to 3 bases, leaving 4 bases not matched to a gene. This CDR3 is 16 amino acids long. The CDR3 DNA reads TGTGCCAGCAGGCGGACTAGCGGGGGGCTCTACAATGAGCAGTTCTTC. The encoded protein is CASRRTSGGLYNEQFF.